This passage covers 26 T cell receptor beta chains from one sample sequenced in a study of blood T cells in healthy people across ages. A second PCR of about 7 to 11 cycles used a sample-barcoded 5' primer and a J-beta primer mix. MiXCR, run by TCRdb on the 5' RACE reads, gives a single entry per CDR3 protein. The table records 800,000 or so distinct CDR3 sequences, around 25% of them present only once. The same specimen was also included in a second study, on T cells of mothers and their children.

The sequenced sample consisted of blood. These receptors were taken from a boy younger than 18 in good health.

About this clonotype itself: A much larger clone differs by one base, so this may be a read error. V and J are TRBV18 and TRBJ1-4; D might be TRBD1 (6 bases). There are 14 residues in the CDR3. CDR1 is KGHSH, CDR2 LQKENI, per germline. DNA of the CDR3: TGTGCCATCTCACCACAGGGTGGGGATGAAAAACTGTTTTTT. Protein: CAISPQGGDEKLFF. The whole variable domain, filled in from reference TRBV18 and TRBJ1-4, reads NAGVMQNPRHLVRRRGQEARLRCSPMKGHSHVYWYRQLPEEGLKFMVYLQKENIIDESGMPKERFSAEFPKEGPSILRIQQVVRGDSAAYFCAISPQGGDEKLFFGSGTQLSVL.

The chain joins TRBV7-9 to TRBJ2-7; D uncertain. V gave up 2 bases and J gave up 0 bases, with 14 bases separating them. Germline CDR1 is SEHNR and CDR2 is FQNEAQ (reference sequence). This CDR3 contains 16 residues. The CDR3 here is CASSLRGPSASYEQYF. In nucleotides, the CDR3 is TGTGCCAGCAGCTTAAGAGGCCCCTCCGCCTCCTACGAGCAGTACTTC.

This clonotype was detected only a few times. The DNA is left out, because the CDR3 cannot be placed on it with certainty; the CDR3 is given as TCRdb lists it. This chain's CDR3 is CASSYVAGGSTGELFF. The chain links TRBV5-1 to TRBJ2-2; TRBD2, as called in the table, went unchecked against the DNA. With termini counted, the CDR3 has 16 amino acids. Per germline, CDR1 SGHRS and CDR2 YFSETQ.

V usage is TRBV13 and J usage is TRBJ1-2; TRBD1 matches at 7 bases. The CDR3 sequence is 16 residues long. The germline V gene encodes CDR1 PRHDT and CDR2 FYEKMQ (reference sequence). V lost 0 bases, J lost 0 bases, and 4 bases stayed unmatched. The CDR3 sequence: CASSLGTGRSNYGYTF. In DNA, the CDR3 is TGTGCCAGCAGCTTAGGGACAGGGAGGTCTAACTATGGCTACACCTTC.

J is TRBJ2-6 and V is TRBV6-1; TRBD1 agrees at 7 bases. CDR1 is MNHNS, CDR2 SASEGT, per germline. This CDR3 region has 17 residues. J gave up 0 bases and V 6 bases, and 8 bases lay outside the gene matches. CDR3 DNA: TGTGCCAGCAGCTCCGGGACAGTCAGCTCTGGGGCCAACGTCCTGACTTTC. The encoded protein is CASSSGTVSSGANVLTF.

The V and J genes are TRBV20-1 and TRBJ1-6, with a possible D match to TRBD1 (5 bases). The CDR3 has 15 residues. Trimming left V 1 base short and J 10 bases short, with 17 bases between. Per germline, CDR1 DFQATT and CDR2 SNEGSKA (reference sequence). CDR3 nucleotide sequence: TGCAGTGCTAGAGCTTCGGGACGGCGTGACTCACCCCTCCACTTT. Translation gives CSARASGRRDSPLHF.

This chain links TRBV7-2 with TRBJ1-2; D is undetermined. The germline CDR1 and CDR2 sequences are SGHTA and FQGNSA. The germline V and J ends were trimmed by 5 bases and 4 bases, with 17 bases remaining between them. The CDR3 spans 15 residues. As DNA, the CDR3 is TGTGCCAGCAGCACACAAGCCCCGGGCTCCTATGGCTACACCTTC. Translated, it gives CASSTQAPGSYGYTF.

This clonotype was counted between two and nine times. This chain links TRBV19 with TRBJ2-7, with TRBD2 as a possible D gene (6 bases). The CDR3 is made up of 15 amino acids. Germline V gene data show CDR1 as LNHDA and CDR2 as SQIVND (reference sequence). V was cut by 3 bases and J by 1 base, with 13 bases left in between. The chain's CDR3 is CASSMGGEASYEQYF. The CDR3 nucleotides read TGTGCCAGTAGTATGGGCGGGGAGGCGTCCTACGAGCAGTACTTC.

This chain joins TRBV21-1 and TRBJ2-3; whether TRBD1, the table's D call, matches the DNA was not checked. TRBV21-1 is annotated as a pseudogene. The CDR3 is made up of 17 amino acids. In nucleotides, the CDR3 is TGTGCCAGCGGCCGAGGACAGGGGGCGCAGAAGACAGATACGCAGTATTTT. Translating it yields CASGRGQGAQKTDTQYF.

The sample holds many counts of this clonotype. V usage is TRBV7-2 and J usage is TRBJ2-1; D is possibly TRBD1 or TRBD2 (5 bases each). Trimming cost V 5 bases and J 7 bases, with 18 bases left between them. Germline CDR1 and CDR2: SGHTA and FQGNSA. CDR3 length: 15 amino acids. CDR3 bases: TGTGCCAGCAGCCTGGGGGTAGGCAGTTATAATGAGCAGTTCTTC. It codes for CASSLGVGSYNEQFF. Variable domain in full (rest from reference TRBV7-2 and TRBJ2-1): GAGVSQSPSNKVTEKGKDVELRCDPISGHTALYWYRQSLGQGLEFLIYFQGNSAPDKSGLPSDRFSAERTGGSVSTLTIQRTQQEDSAVYLCASSLGVGSYNEQFFGPGTRLTVL.

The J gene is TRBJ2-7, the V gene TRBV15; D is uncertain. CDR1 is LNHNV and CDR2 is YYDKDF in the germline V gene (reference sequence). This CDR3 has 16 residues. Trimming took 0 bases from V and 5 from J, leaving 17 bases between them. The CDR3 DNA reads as TGTGCCACCAGCAGAGACCACCCCGGGCTCGGCGACGAGCAGTACTTC. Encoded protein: CATSRDHPGLGDEQYF.

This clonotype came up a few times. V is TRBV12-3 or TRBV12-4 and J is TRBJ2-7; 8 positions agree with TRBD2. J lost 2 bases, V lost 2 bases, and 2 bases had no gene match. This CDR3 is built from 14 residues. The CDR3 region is CASSLRREAYEQYF. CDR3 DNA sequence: TGTGCCAGCAGTTTAAGGCGGGAGGCCTACGAGCAGTACTTC.

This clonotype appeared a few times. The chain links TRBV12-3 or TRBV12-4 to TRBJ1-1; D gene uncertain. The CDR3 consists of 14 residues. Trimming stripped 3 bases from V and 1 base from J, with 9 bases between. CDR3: CASSLARSNTEAFF. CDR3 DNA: TGTGCCAGCAGTTTGGCCAGGTCGAACACTGAAGCTTTCTTT.

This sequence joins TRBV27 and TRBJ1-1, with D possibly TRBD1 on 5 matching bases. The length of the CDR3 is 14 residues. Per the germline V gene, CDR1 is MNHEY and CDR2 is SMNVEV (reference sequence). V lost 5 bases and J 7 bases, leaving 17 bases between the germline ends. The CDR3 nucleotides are TGTGCCAGCAGTCCCTTGGGGGGGGTGGGTGAAGCTTTCTTT. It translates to CASSPLGGVGEAFF.

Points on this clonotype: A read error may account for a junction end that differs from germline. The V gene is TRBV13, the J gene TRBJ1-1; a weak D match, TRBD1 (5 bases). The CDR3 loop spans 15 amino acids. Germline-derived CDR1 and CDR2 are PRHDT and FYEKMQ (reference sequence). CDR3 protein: CAGRDWRGGNTEAFF. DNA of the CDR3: TGTGCCGGCAGGGATTGGAGGGGCGGGAACACTGAAGCTTTCTTT.

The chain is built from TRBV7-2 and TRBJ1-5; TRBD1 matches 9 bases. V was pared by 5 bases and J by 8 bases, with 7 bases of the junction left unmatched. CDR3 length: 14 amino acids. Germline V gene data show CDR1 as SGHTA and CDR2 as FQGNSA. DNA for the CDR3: TGTGCCAGCAGCCTACAGGGGGCGGGGAAGCCCCAGCATTTT. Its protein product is CASSLQGAGKPQHF.

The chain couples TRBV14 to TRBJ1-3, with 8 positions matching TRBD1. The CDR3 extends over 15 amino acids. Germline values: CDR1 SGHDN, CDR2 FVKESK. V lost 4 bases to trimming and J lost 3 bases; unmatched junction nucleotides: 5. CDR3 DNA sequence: TGTGCCAGCAGCCCTGGACAGGGACGTGGAAACACCATATATTTT. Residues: CASSPGQGRGNTIYF.

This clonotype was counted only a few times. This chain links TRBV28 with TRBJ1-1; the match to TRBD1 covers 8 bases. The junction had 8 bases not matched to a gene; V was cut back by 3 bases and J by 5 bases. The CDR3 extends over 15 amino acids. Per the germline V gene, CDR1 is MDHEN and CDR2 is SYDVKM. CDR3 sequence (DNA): TGTGCCAGCAGTTTCGCGCAGGGGGCGTGGACTGAAGCTTTCTTT. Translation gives CASSFAQGAWTEAFF.

In nucleotides, the CDR3 is TGTGCCAGCAGTTTAGGGGCAGGGAGCGGCTCCTACGAGCAGTACTTC. It translates to CASSLGAGSGSYEQYF. This chain links TRBV28 with TRBJ2-7, with D possibly being TRBD1 or TRBD2 (5 bases each). Trimming cost V 2 bases and J 0 bases, with 14 bases left between them. The CDR3 contains 16 residues. Looked up from germline, CDR1 is MDHEN and CDR2 is SYDVKM.

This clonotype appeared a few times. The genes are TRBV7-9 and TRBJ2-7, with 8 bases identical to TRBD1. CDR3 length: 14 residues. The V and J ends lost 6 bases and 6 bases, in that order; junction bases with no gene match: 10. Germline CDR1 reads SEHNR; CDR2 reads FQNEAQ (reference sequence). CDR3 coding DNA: TGTGCCAGCAGGCCTGGGACAGGAGGTCTCGAGCAGTACTTC. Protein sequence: CASRPGTGGLEQYF.

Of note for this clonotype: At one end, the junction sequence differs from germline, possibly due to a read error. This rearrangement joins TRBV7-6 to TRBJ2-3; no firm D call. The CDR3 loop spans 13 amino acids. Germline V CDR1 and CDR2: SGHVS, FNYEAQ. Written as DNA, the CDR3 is TGTGCCAACAGCCGCAGCAGCACAGATACGCAGTATTTT. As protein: CANSRSSTDTQYF.

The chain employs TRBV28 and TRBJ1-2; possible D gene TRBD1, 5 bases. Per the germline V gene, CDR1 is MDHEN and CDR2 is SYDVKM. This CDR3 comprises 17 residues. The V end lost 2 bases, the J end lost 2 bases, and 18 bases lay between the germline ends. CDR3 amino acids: CASSLTSPRGKNYGYTF. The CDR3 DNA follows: TGTGCCAGCAGTTTAACATCCCCACGGGGCAAAAACTATGGCTACACCTTC.

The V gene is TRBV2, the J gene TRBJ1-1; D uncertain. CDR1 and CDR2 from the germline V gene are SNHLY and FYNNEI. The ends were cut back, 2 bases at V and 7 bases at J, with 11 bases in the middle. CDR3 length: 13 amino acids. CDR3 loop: CASSELEQSEAFF. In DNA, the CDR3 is TGTGCCAGCAGTGAACTCGAGCAGAGTGAAGCTTTCTTT.

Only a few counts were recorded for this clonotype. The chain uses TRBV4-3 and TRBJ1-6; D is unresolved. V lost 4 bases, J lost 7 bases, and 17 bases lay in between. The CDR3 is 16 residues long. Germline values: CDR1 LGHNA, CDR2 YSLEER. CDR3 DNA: TGCGCCAGCAGCCTCCAGCTAGAACTGGAGAATTCACCCCTCCACTTT. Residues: CASSLQLELENSPLHF.

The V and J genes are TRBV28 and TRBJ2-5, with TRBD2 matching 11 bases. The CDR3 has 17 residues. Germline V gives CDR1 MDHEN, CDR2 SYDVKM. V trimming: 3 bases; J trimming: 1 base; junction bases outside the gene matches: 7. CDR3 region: CASSFSGGAPPQETQYF. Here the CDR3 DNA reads TGTGCCAGCAGTTTTAGCGGGGGGGCCCCCCCCCAAGAGACCCAGTACTTC. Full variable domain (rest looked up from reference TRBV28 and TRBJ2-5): DVKVTQSSRYLVKRTGEKVFLECVQDMDHENMFWYRQDPGLGLRLIYFSYDVKMKEKGDIPEGYSVSREKKERFSLILESASTNQTSMYLCASSFSGGAPPQETQYFGPGTRLLVL.

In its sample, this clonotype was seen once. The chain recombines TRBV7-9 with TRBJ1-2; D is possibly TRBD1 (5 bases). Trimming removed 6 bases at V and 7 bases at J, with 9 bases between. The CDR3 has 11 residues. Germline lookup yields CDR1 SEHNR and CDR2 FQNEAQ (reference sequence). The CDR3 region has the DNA TGTGCCAGCAGAGGCAGGGTTGGCTACACCTTC. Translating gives CASRGRVGYTF.